The 24 T cell receptor beta chains reported below all come from one sample, sequenced in a study of blood T cell repertoires in COVID-19. Sequenced by immunoSEQ multiplex PCR; TCRdb stores in-frame clones only, minus some. Among roughly 330,000 clones listed, around 86% were seen once. The sequenced sample consisted of peripheral blood. These TCRs come from a woman aged 50 to 65 with acute or convalescent COVID-19.

The chain recombines TRBV29-1 with TRBJ1-2; D gene unclear. Per germline, CDR1 SQVTM and CDR2 ANQGSEA. Trimming shortened V by 4 bases and J by 8 bases, and 14 bases separated the two germline ends. The CDR3 is 12 amino acids. CDR3 nucleotides: TGCAGCGTTGTCGCTCCGACGGGGGGCTACACCTTC. As protein: CSVVAPTGGYTF. The complete variable domain, with remaining parts taken from reference TRBV29-1 and TRBJ1-2, reads SAVISQKPSRDICQRGTSLTIQCQVDSQVTMMFWYRQQPGQSLTLIATANQGSEATYESGFVIDKFPISRPNLTFSTLTVSNMSPEDSSIYLCSVVAPTGGYTFGSGTRLTVV.

The chain links TRBV4-1 to TRBJ1-1; 9 bases line up with TRBD1. Germline V gene sequence: CDR1 MGHRA, CDR2 YSYEKL. The CDR3 consists of 17 residues. After removal of 2 bases from V and 0 bases from J, the junction contained 7 bases not matched to a gene. Here the CDR3 reads CASSQLTGGFLNTEAFF. CDR3 in DNA: TGCGCCAGCAGCCAACTCACAGGGGGCTTTTTGAACACTGAAGCTTTCTTT.

This clone was seen a single time. The rearrangement uses TRBV30 and TRBJ1-5; 8 nucleotides align to TRBD1. Germline assignment: CDR1 GTSNPN and CDR2 SVGIG (reference sequence). With V trimmed by 3 bases and J by 7 bases, 11 bases remained unmatched. This CDR3 contains 15 residues. In DNA form, the CDR3 reads TGTGCCTGGAGCCCCGGGACAGGTAATATGCAGCCCCAGCATTTT. Its translation: CAWSPGTGNMQPQHF.

This clone was found once. The V and J genes are TRBV27 and TRBJ2-5, with 8 bases lining up with TRBD2. Germline trimming cut 0 bases from V and 5 bases from J; bases unmatched to any gene: 2. CDR1 is MNHEY, CDR2 SMNVEV, per germline (reference sequence). CDR3 length equals 14 residues. As DNA, the CDR3 is TGTGCCAGCAGTTTATCCCCTAGCGGGGAGACCCAGTACTTC. It codes for CASSLSPSGETQYF.

This chain connects TRBV7-9 to TRBJ2-7; D is uncertain. There are 18 residues in the CDR3. CDR1 is SEHNR and CDR2 is FQNEAQ in the germline V gene (reference sequence). Trimming took 3 bases from V and 4 from J, leaving 25 bases between them. The CDR3 spells CASSFAIRFRDETYEQYF. Written as DNA, the CDR3 is TGTGCCAGCAGCTTCGCAATTCGATTCCGTGACGAGACATACGAGCAGTACTTC.

The chain links TRBV4-2 to TRBJ2-1, with D possibly TRBD2 on 6 matching bases. V lost 4 bases and J 8 bases, leaving 24 bases between the germline ends. CDR3 length: 17 amino acids. Germline V gene sequence: CDR1 LGHNA, CDR2 YNFKEQ. The CDR3 DNA follows: TGTGCCAGCAGCCCGATGGGGGGAGGTCCCAATATGGATGAGCAGTTCTTC. This codes for CASSPMGGGPNMDEQFF.

The chain couples TRBV7-2 to TRBJ1-1; D is unclear. The germline gives CDR1 SGHTA, CDR2 FQGNSA. This CDR3 has 12 amino acids. Trimming took 9 bases from V and 0 from J, leaving 8 bases between them. The CDR3 nucleotides are TGTGCCAGAGGAGAAATGAACACTGAAGCTTTCTTT. Its protein product is CARGEMNTEAFF.

The CDR3 spells CASSAGNQPQHF. In nucleotides, the CDR3 is TGTGCCAGCAGTGCGGGGAATCAGCCCCAGCATTTT. This chain joins TRBV2 and TRBJ1-5; D call uncertain. V lost 4 bases and J lost 4, with 5 bases in between. The CDR3 has 12 residues. Germline loops: CDR1 SNHLY, CDR2 FYNNEI.

V gene TRBV19 combines with J gene TRBJ2-1; TRBD2 matches at 7 bases. This CDR3 spans 15 amino acids. Trimming cost V 6 bases and J 9 bases; bases outside gene matches: 14. The germline V gene has CDR1 LNHDA and CDR2 SQIVND (reference sequence). The CDR3 reads CASRDMGSGLSEQFF. The DNA of the CDR3 is TGTGCCAGTAGAGATATGGGTAGCGGGTTGTCTGAGCAGTTCTTC.

This chain connects TRBV15 to TRBJ2-7; TRBD2 might be the D (5 bases). This CDR3 has 14 residues. The germline gives CDR1 LNHNV, CDR2 YYDKDF (reference sequence). Trimming stripped 3 bases from V and 2 bases from J, with 11 bases between. CDR3 nucleotide sequence: TGTGCCACCAGCAGCGCTATCGGGGCCTACGAGCAGTACTTC. This sequence encodes CATSSAIGAYEQYF.

The V and J genes are TRBV29-1 and TRBJ2-7; possibly TRBD1 for D (6 bases). V was trimmed by 3 bases and J by 5 bases, leaving 23 bases between them. The germline CDR1 and CDR2 sequences are SQVTM and ANQGSEA. The CDR3 sequence is 16 residues long. CDR3 DNA sequence: TGCAGCGTTGAGTGGGGCCGGAAGGGGGTCAGGAACGAGCAGTACTTC. It yields the protein CSVEWGRKGVRNEQYF.

The chain recombines TRBV19 with TRBJ2-2; D possibly corresponds to TRBD1 (6 bases). Germline V lookup: CDR1 LNHDA, CDR2 SQIVND (reference sequence). The CDR3 runs 16 residues. With 11 bases removed from V and 4 bases from J, the gap between germline ends came to 23 bases. The CDR3 region is CASLSPGQTATGELFF. Here the CDR3 DNA reads TGTGCCTCCCTCAGCCCAGGACAGACTGCCACCGGGGAGCTGTTTTTT.

This clone was detected only once. This sequence joins TRBV5-1 and TRBJ1-4; D gene ambiguous. The CDR3 is 17 amino acids. Trimming shortened V by 0 bases and J by 4 bases, and 16 bases separated the two germline ends. The germline V gene has CDR1 SGHRS and CDR2 YFSETQ. CDR3 region: CASSLGYYSGLNEKLFF. DNA of the CDR3: TGCGCCAGCAGCTTGGGCTATTATTCGGGTCTTAATGAAAAACTGTTTTTT.

The rearrangement uses TRBV5-1 and TRBJ2-7; the match to TRBD2 covers 12 bases. Germline CDR1 is SGHRS and CDR2 is YFSETQ. After removal of 6 bases from V and 5 bases from J, the junction contained 6 bases not matched to a gene. The length of the CDR3 is 14 residues. As DNA, the CDR3 is TGCGCCAGCACCAAGACTAGCGGGAGCGACGAGCAGTACTTC. As protein: CASTKTSGSDEQYF.

This clone was counted a few times. The rearrangement joins TRBV3-1 (or the pseudogene TRBV3-2) to TRBJ2-5; 7 bases are shared with TRBD1. The CDR3 is made up of 15 amino acids. CDR1 LGHDT and CDR2 YNNKEL come from the germline V gene (reference sequence). After removal of 2 bases from V and 1 base from J, the junction contained 4 bases not matched to a gene. CDR3 residues: CASSQPRDSQETQYF. The CDR3 nucleotides read TGTGCCAGCAGCCAACCCCGGGACAGCCAAGAGACCCAGTACTTC.

The chain is built from TRBV20-1 and TRBJ2-2; 10 bases line up with TRBD2. The J segment lost 1 base and the V segment lost 3 bases, leaving 5 bases of the junction unmatched. Germline V gene lookup returns CDR1 DFQATT and CDR2 SNEGSKA (reference sequence). CDR3 length: 16 residues. The CDR3 region has the DNA TGCAGTGCTAGTTTTGCTAGCGGGAGGAACACCGGGGAGCTGTTTTTT. Its protein product is CSASFASGRNTGELFF.

The gene calls are TRBV14 and TRBJ2-7, with TRBD2 matching 7 bases. CDR3 length: 15 amino acids. CDR1 is SGHDN and CDR2 is FVKESK in the germline V gene. Germline trimming cut 4 bases from V and 1 base from J; bases unmatched to any gene: 7. The CDR3 region is CASSLLGGRSYEQYF. The CDR3, as DNA: TGTGCCAGCAGCCTCCTCGGGGGGAGGTCCTACGAGCAGTACTTC.

This clone was recorded only once. This sequence joins TRBV7-2 and TRBJ2-7, with 7 bases fitting TRBD2. The CDR3 loop spans 15 amino acids. Germline trimming cut 5 bases from V and 0 bases from J; bases unmatched to any gene: 7. CDR1 and CDR2 (germline): SGHTA, FQGNSA. CDR3 bases: TGTGCCAGCAGCCTCCGGGACTACCCCTCCTACGAGCAGTACTTC. Protein sequence: CASSLRDYPSYEQYF.

The gene calls are TRBV5-1 and TRBJ2-3; TRBD2 agrees at 7 bases. V gave up 0 bases and J gave up 0 bases; unmatched junction bases: 10. This CDR3 comprises 18 residues. Germline V CDR1 and CDR2: SGHRS, YFSETQ. CDR3 bases: TGCGCCAGCAGCTTGGCCGGGATTGGCGGGAGAAGCACAGATACGCAGTATTTT. Protein sequence: CASSLAGIGGRSTDTQYF.

This clone has more than one count but fewer than ten. V gene TRBV27 combines with J gene TRBJ1-6; 10 positions match TRBD1. Germline V gene lookup returns CDR1 MNHEY and CDR2 SMNVEV (reference sequence). The trim removed 6 bases at V and 8 bases at J, leaving 7 bases unmatched. The CDR3 runs 15 residues. The CDR3 DNA reads as TGTGCCAGCAGCCCAGACAGGGGGCTGGATTCACCCCTCCACTTT. It is translated as CASSPDRGLDSPLHF.

The V gene is TRBV28, the J gene TRBJ2-5, with D perhaps TRBD2 (6 bases). Trimming removed 3 bases at V and 1 base at J, with 12 bases between. The CDR3 extends over 15 amino acids. From germline, CDR1 is MDHEN and CDR2 SYDVKM. The CDR3 coding sequence is TGTGCCAGCAGTTTGGTAGCGGCTATCCAAGAGACCCAGTACTTC. It specifies CASSLVAAIQETQYF.

V and J are TRBV5-1 and TRBJ2-5, with D tentatively TRBD2 (6 bases). Germline V gives CDR1 SGHRS, CDR2 YFSETQ. The CDR3 totals 14 residues. V was trimmed by 0 bases and J by 4 bases, leaving 10 bases between them. As DNA, the CDR3 is TGCGCCAGCAGCTTGGGAGGGAGGAGAGAGACCCAGTACTTC. Residues: CASSLGGRRETQYF. Together with reference TRBV5-1 and TRBJ2-5, the CDR3 gives the full variable domain: KAGVTQTPRYLIKTRGQQVTLSCSPISGHRSVSWYQQTPGQGLQFLFEYFSETQRNKGNFPGRFSGRQFSNSRSEMNVSTLELGDSALYLCASSLGGRRETQYFGPGTRLLVL.

This rearrangement joins TRBV28 to TRBJ2-1, with 9 bases fitting TRBD1. V lost 5 bases to trimming and J lost 5 bases; unmatched junction nucleotides: 4. The CDR3 contains 14 residues. CDR1 and CDR2 from the germline V gene are MDHEN and SYDVKM. CDR3 residues: CASSAGQGNNEQFF. CDR3 coding DNA: TGTGCCAGCAGTGCGGGACAGGGAAACAATGAGCAGTTCTTC.

The chain links TRBV27 to TRBJ1-2; 9 bases agree with TRBD1. The germline V gene encodes CDR1 MNHEY and CDR2 SMNVEV (reference sequence). This CDR3 is built from 13 residues. After removal of 2 bases from V and 12 bases from J, the junction contained 7 bases not matched to a gene. This CDR3 reads CASSLERGQGHTF. DNA for the CDR3: TGTGCCAGCAGTTTAGAGAGGGGACAGGGTCACACCTTC.